The 26 T cell receptor beta chains below come from one sample, sequenced in a study of cytomegalovirus exposure and HLA in healthy donors. Use of 60 Vbeta and 13 Jbeta primers characterized the PCR. Some clones are missing from TCRdb's copy, which holds only in-frame ones; the method was immunoSEQ multiplex PCR. The sample shows 100,000 or so clones, over 70% of them seen only once. The material sequenced was PBMCs. Every receptor here comes from a male donor in good health and CMV-seronegative.

The chain uses TRBV30 and TRBJ1-5; possible D gene TRBD1, 5 bases. The CDR3 has 17 residues. The V gene's germline CDR1 is GTSNPN and CDR2 SVGIG (reference sequence). Trimming removed 2 bases at V and 2 bases at J, with 19 bases between. The CDR3 region is CAWSPRGPLIGNQPQHF. The CDR3 nucleotides are TGTGCCTGGAGTCCTAGGGGCCCCCTTATAGGCAATCAGCCCCAGCATTTT.

DNA of the CDR3: TGTGCCAGCAGCGTTGGACAGGGGGTGGAAAAACTGTTTTTT. Translating gives CASSVGQGVEKLFF. The V and J genes are TRBV9 and TRBJ1-4; 10 positions match TRBD1. The CDR3 covers 14 residues. Trimming at V came to 2 bases and at J to 8 bases, leaving 3 bases not matched to a gene. Looked up from germline, CDR1 is SGDLS and CDR2 is YYNGEE. Drawing the rest from reference TRBV9 and TRBJ1-4, the complete variable domain is DSGVTQTPKHLITATGQRVTLRCSPRSGDLSVYWYQQSLDQGLQFLIQYYNGEERAKGNILERFSAQQFPDLHSELNLSSLELGDSALYFCASSVGQGVEKLFFGSGTQLSVL.

The CDR3 region has the DNA TGCGCCAGCAGCCTGACAGTCCAGAACACTGAAGCTTTCTTT. It yields the protein CASSLTVQNTEAFF. The chain employs TRBV5-1 and TRBJ1-1; D possibly corresponds to TRBD1 (5 bases). The V gene lost 4 bases and the J gene lost 1 base, with 11 bases spanning the gap. This CDR3 spans 14 amino acids. Germline CDR1 and CDR2: SGHRS and YFSETQ.

J is TRBJ1-1 and V is TRBV30, with D unclear. Looked up from germline, CDR1 is GTSNPN and CDR2 is SVGIG (reference sequence). The CDR3 totals 14 residues. The germline V and J ends were trimmed by 0 bases and 1 base, with 9 bases remaining between them. The CDR3 nucleotides read TGTGCCTGGAGTGTACGCGGTCAGAACACTGAAGCTTTCTTT. It is translated as CAWSVRGQNTEAFF.

This clone has just one count. The genes are TRBV30 and TRBJ1-1, with TRBD1 matching over 7 bases. The trim removed 5 bases at V and 0 bases at J, leaving 6 bases unmatched. This CDR3 region has 14 residues. CDR1 GTSNPN and CDR2 SVGIG come from the germline V gene (reference sequence). The DNA for the CDR3 is TGTGCCTGGTCATGGACAGGCATGAACACTGAAGCTTTCTTT. Protein sequence: CAWSWTGMNTEAFF.

With respect to this clone: The junction departs from germline at one end; a sequencing error may be responsible. Other DNA sequences in this specimen translate into the identical CDR3. CDR3 nucleotides: TGTGCTAGCAGCTTAAACCAGGGCAGCTACGAGCAGTACTTC. This gives the protein CASSLNQGSYEQYF. The J gene is TRBJ2-7, the V gene TRBV7-7; a possible D gene is TRBD1 (5 bases). Germline CDR1 reads SSHAT; CDR2 reads FNYEAQ (reference sequence). The CDR3 loop spans 14 amino acids.

Only one count was recorded for this clone. The genes are TRBV19 and TRBJ1-4; D remains unclear. The V end lost 5 bases, the J end lost 8 bases, and 12 bases lay between the germline ends. Germline CDR1 is LNHDA and CDR2 is SQIVND (reference sequence). The CDR3 runs 13 residues. The CDR3 sequence is CASSSRGGEKLFF. DNA of the CDR3: TGTGCCAGTAGTTCCCGGGGAGGGGAAAAACTGTTTTTT.

V is TRBV5-6 and J is TRBJ2-2; 10 bases line up with TRBD2. The CDR3 has 17 amino acids. The V segment lost 0 bases and the J segment 0 bases; nucleotides outside the gene matches: 2. CDR1 is SGHDT, CDR2 YYEEEE, per germline. CDR3 nucleotides: TGTGCCAGCAGCTTGGGAGGGACTAGCGCGAACACCGGGGAGCTGTTTTTT. Translation: CASSLGGTSANTGELFF. Full variable domain (remainder filled in from reference TRBV5-6 and TRBJ2-2): DAGVTQSPTHLIKTRGQQVTLRCSPKSGHDTVSWYQQALGQGPQFIFQYYEEEERQRGNFPDRFSGHQFPNYSSELNVNALLLGDSALYLCASSLGGTSANTGELFFGEGSRLTVL.

The genes are TRBV19 and TRBJ2-6; TRBD1 is a possible D gene (6 bases). The CDR3 length is 15 residues. V lost 4 bases and J lost 4, with 11 bases in between. Germline V lookup: CDR1 LNHDA, CDR2 SQIVND (reference sequence). CDR3: CASSSWGRGANVLTF. The CDR3 nucleotides are TGTGCCAGTAGTAGCTGGGGGCGCGGGGCCAACGTCCTGACTTTC.

V is TRBV7-2 and J is TRBJ1-1; D might be TRBD1 (5 bases). Germline CDR1 SGHTA, CDR2 FQGNSA. The CDR3 covers 19 residues. Trimming took off 1 base at V and 0 bases at J, with 21 bases between the two ends. CDR3 protein: CASSLVGGGGWTMNTEAFF. The DNA for the CDR3 is TGTGCCAGCAGCTTAGTGGGTGGCGGGGGTTGGACGATGAACACTGAAGCTTTCTTT.

The chain has TRBV6-1 and TRBJ2-1; 9 nucleotides line up with TRBD2. CDR3 length equals 15 residues. The ends lost 6 bases at V and 4 bases at J; junction bases unmatched: 7. Germline assignment: CDR1 MNHNS and CDR2 SASEGT. CDR3 residues: CASSPTSGYYNEQFF. CDR3 DNA sequence: TGTGCCAGCAGCCCCACTAGCGGGTATTACAATGAGCAGTTCTTC.

Comments on this clone: One junction end disagrees with the germline gene, perhaps due to a read error. Distinct nucleotide sequences in the sample also encode this CDR3. The V gene is TRBV4-1, the J gene TRBJ1-1, with D tentatively TRBD1 (5 bases). This CDR3 has 14 residues. Germline CDR1 MGHRA, CDR2 YSYEKL. The CDR3, as DNA: TGCGCTAGCAGCCAGCGGCAGGGAACCCCTGAAGCTTTCTTT. Translated: CASSQRQGTPEAFF.

The chain recombines TRBV28 with TRBJ2-5; 14 bases match TRBD2. The V gene end was trimmed by 3 bases and the J gene end by 2 bases; junction bases not matched to a gene: 11. The CDR3 runs to 19 residues. The germline gives CDR1 MDHEN, CDR2 SYDVKM. The CDR3, as DNA: TGTGCCAGCAGTTTGGGCGGGACTAGCGGGAGCTGGCCACAAGAGACCCAGTACTTC. It is translated as CASSLGGTSGSWPQETQYF.

The chain joins TRBV27 to TRBJ2-3, with TRBD2 matching 10 bases. Germline V CDR1 and CDR2: MNHEY, SMNVEV (reference sequence). V trimming: 5 bases; J trimming: 4 bases; junction bases outside the gene matches: 9. This CDR3 is 16 amino acids long. CDR3 sequence reads: CASSRVAGGAADTQYF. CDR3 nucleotides: TGTGCCAGCAGTCGAGTAGCGGGAGGAGCGGCAGATACGCAGTATTTT.

The V and J genes are TRBV29-1 and TRBJ1-4; weak D call: TRBD1 (6 bases). The CDR3 has 11 residues. Germline V lookup: CDR1 SQVTM, CDR2 ANQGSEA. V was shortened by 4 bases and J by 13 bases, with 13 bases between the two germline ends. This CDR3 is CSVGQVYGLFF. CDR3 DNA sequence: TGCAGCGTTGGACAGGTTTACGGACTGTTTTTT.

The genes are TRBV7-3 and TRBJ2-5; TRBD1 agrees at 7 bases. Per germline, CDR1 SGHTA and CDR2 FQGTGA. Trimming at V came to 6 bases and at J to 3 bases, leaving 4 bases not matched to a gene. This CDR3 is 13 amino acids long. CDR3 DNA: TGTGCCAGCAGTCCGCAGGGGGAAGAGACCCAGTACTTC. Translated, it gives CASSPQGEETQYF.

This clone was found once. The chain has TRBV6-5 and TRBJ2-1; 14 positions agree with TRBD2. The V and J ends lost 4 bases and 10 bases, in that order; junction bases with no gene match: 3. The CDR3 has 14 residues. Germline V gene data show CDR1 as MNHEY and CDR2 as SVGAGI. CDR3 region: CASSLGLAGDEQFF. The CDR3 DNA reads as TGTGCCAGCAGTTTGGGACTAGCGGGAGACGAGCAGTTCTTC.

CDR3 region: CSAGLAGNVDTQYF. DNA for the CDR3: TGCAGCGCGGGACTAGCGGGAAATGTAGATACGCAGTATTTT. The J gene is TRBJ2-3, the V gene TRBV29-1; 13 bases fit TRBD2. CDR1 is SQVTM and CDR2 is ANQGSEA in the germline V gene. The CDR3 covers 14 residues. V shed 7 bases, J shed 5 bases, and the junction held 6 bases outside the gene matches.

This clone has just a few counts. V is TRBV5-8 and J is TRBJ2-5, with D maybe TRBD1 (6 bases). This CDR3 region has 16 residues. Deletions cut 4 bases from V and 1 base from J, with 17 bases between. Germline CDR1 SGHTS, CDR2 YDEGEE. CDR3: CASSPLSWTVQETQYF. CDR3 DNA sequence: TGTGCCAGCAGCCCACTCTCATGGACAGTCCAAGAGACCCAGTACTTC.

The V and J genes are TRBV28 and TRBJ2-7; 8 bases are a match to TRBD2. Germline CDR1 is MDHEN and CDR2 is SYDVKM. The CDR3 totals 14 residues. V trimming: 3 bases; J trimming: 4 bases; junction bases outside the gene matches: 5. DNA for the CDR3: TGTGCCAGCAGTTTGAGCGGGGGCAGGTACGAGCAGTACTTC. Amino acid sequence: CASSLSGGRYEQYF. Full variable domain (outside the CDR3, taken from reference TRBV28 and TRBJ2-7): DVKVTQSSRYLVKRTGEKVFLECVQDMDHENMFWYRQDPGLGLRLIYFSYDVKMKEKGDIPEGYSVSREKKERFSLILESASTNQTSMYLCASSLSGGRYEQYFGPGTRLTVT.

The V call is TRBV28, the J call TRBJ1-5, with 7 bases that match TRBD1. Germline V lookup: CDR1 MDHEN, CDR2 SYDVKM. The CDR3 has 17 amino acids. J gave up 0 bases and V 6 bases, and 11 bases lay outside the gene matches. In DNA, the CDR3 is TGTGCCAGCAGAATGGGGACAGAATTTTATAGCAATCAGCCCCAGCATTTT. It is translated as CASRMGTEFYSNQPQHF.

The V call is TRBV5-8, the J call TRBJ2-1, with D possibly being TRBD1 (5 bases). Deletions cut 2 bases from V and 8 bases from J, with 14 bases between. CDR1 is SGHTS, CDR2 YDEGEE, per germline. The CDR3 sequence is 14 residues long. The CDR3 reads CASSFSRVRDEQFF. As DNA, the CDR3 is TGTGCCAGCAGCTTCTCCAGGGTTCGCGATGAGCAGTTCTTC.

The V gene is TRBV27, the J gene TRBJ2-7; no firm D call. V was clipped by 11 bases and J by 0 bases, with 17 bases between them. Germline CDR1 reads MNHEY; CDR2 reads SMNVEV (reference sequence). The CDR3 is made up of 14 amino acids. CDR3 sequence (DNA): TGTGCCTCCAGGTCGGCGTTTAGCTCCTACGAGCAGTACTTC. Translated, it gives CASRSAFSSYEQYF.

This clone was recorded once. The chain links TRBV5-4 to TRBJ2-5, with 7 bases identical to TRBD2. Per germline, CDR1 SGHNT and CDR2 YYREEE (reference sequence). This CDR3 contains 16 residues. Trimming cost V 3 bases and J 4 bases; bases outside gene matches: 12. CDR3 amino acids: CASSSGRGRGRETQYF. The DNA of the CDR3 is TGTGCCAGCAGCTCGGGACGGGGGAGGGGTAGAGAGACCCAGTACTTC.

The gene calls are TRBV9 and TRBJ1-1; D remains ambiguous. Germline-derived CDR1 and CDR2 are SGDLS and YYNGEE. The V end lost 0 bases, the J end lost 1 base, and 7 bases lay between the germline ends. The CDR3 is made up of 14 amino acids. CDR3 residues: CASSVEGRNTEAFF. CDR3 DNA: TGTGCCAGCAGCGTAGAAGGGAGGAACACTGAAGCTTTCTTT.

The rearrangement links TRBV5-6 to TRBJ2-5; D may be TRBD2 (5 bases). Germline V lookup: CDR1 SGHDT, CDR2 YYEEEE. The CDR3 loop spans 16 amino acids. V lost 1 base and J lost 10, with 23 bases in between. The CDR3 spells CASSLRIGGFSIRQYF. In DNA, the CDR3 is TGTGCCAGCAGCTTGAGGATCGGCGGGTTCAGCATACGCCAGTACTTC.